A single sample gave rise to the 23 T cell receptor beta chains below, sequenced in a study of T-cell memory formation after mild COVID-19 (dated by TCRdb to the early 2020s). The library came from 5' RACE. This sample was sequenced with an Illumina NovaSeq 6000. The public reads were reanalyzed by TCRdb: fastp trimming at Q25, MiXCR alignment, in-frame beta chains only. Rows with a matching CDR3 protein are joined into one entry that keeps the most common DNA and genes. Present in this sample are some 130,000 distinct CDR3 sequences, 15% to 20% of which were seen just once. Approximately 13% of the sample comes from the top ten. Sequencing was performed on PBMCs or a T cell subset sorted from them (not recorded which). The source is an adult woman who had mild COVID-19 (a few samples of this study predate the infection). The sample titles of this study are shuffled in the database, so cell type and time point are left out; the donor was told from shared clones.

This rearrangement joins TRBV5-1 to TRBJ2-5, with D unresolved. CDR1 is SGHRS, CDR2 YFSETQ, per germline. V lost 5 bases, J lost 7 bases, and 15 bases lay in between. The CDR3 has 13 amino acids. The DNA of the CDR3 is TGCGCCAGCAGTTCGGACCCGGAAGGGACCCAGTACTTC. This codes for CASSSDPEGTQYF.

This clonotype has more than one count but fewer than ten. This chain uses TRBV4-3 with TRBJ2-1; 11 bases are shared with TRBD1. The V segment lost 3 bases and the J segment 8 bases; nucleotides outside the gene matches: 3. The CDR3 has 14 amino acids. CDR1 is LGHNA and CDR2 is YSLEER in the germline V gene. The CDR3 loop reads CASSQRDRGDEQFF. The CDR3 nucleotides are TGCGCCAGCAGCCAGCGGGACAGGGGGGATGAGCAGTTCTTC.

In this sample, this clonotype turned up a few times. This chain joins TRBV11-2 and TRBJ2-7; either TRBD1 or TRBD2 may supply D (5 bases each). Germline CDR1 SGHAT, CDR2 FQNNGV. CDR3 length equals 17 residues. Trimming took off 0 bases at V and 2 bases at J, with 17 bases between the two ends. This CDR3 reads CASSLDRFGAPTYEQYF. The CDR3 DNA follows: TGTGCCAGCAGCTTAGATCGGTTCGGGGCCCCGACCTACGAGCAGTACTTC.

This rearrangement joins TRBV6-6 to TRBJ1-2, with D hard to call. This CDR3 has 14 amino acids. The V gene lost 0 bases and the J gene lost 1 base, with 6 bases spanning the gap. Germline assignment: CDR1 MNHNY and CDR2 SVGAGI (reference sequence). CDR3 amino acids: CASSYSQDNYGYTF. CDR3 nucleotides: TGTGCCAGCAGTTACTCCCAGGATAACTATGGCTACACCTTC.

This sequence joins TRBV5-1 and TRBJ1-4; 8 bases are shared with TRBD1. The CDR3 totals 14 residues. Losses at the gene ends were 5 bases for V and 3 bases for J; bases not matched to a gene: 3. The germline V gene encodes CDR1 SGHRS and CDR2 YFSETQ. This chain's CDR3 is CASSLQGANEKLFF. In nucleotides, the CDR3 is TGCGCCAGCAGTTTACAGGGGGCTAATGAAAAACTGTTTTTT.

The chain employs TRBV20-1 and TRBJ2-7; TRBD1 matches 7 bases. The length of the CDR3 is 15 residues. Germline loops: CDR1 DFQATT, CDR2 SNEGSKA (reference sequence). Losses at the gene ends were 0 bases for V and 4 bases for J; bases not matched to a gene: 9. The CDR3 loop is CSARDPGQDWYEQYF. The CDR3 bases are TGCAGTGCTAGAGACCCCGGACAGGACTGGTACGAGCAGTACTTC.

This clonotype was found many times. This rearrangement joins TRBV9 to TRBJ2-7, with a possible D match to TRBD2 (6 bases). The V end was cut by 0 bases, the J end by 3 bases, with 10 bases between. Looked up from germline, CDR1 is SGDLS and CDR2 is YYNGEE. There are 14 residues in the CDR3. Written as DNA, the CDR3 is TGTGCCAGCAGCGTAGTGGGACTCCTCTACGAGCAGTACTTC. Translation: CASSVVGLLYEQYF.

V is TRBV4-1 and J is TRBJ2-7; 10 nucleotides align to TRBD2. Unmatched junction bases numbered 11, after V lost 3 bases and J lost 6 bases. The CDR3 is made up of 16 amino acids. Per germline, CDR1 MGHRA and CDR2 YSYEKL. The CDR3 DNA follows: TGCGCCAGCAGCCACCTTCTAGCGGGGGCCGTCGTCGAGCAGTACTTC. Encoded protein: CASSHLLAGAVVEQYF.

This clonotype was seen a handful of times. This chain links TRBV24-1 with TRBJ2-1, with 8 positions matching TRBD1. The CDR3 has 12 amino acids. With V trimmed by 12 bases and J by 5 bases, 5 bases remained unmatched. In germline, CDR1 is KGHDR, CDR2 SFDVKD. The CDR3 nucleotides read TGTGCCTCAGGGGGCCCCCACAATGAGCAGTTCTTC. Its translation is CASGGPHNEQFF.

This clonotype was counted at least ten times. V is TRBV20-1 and J is TRBJ1-6; 8 positions match TRBD1. Trimming took 0 bases from V and 10 from J; bases not matched to a gene: 8. The CDR3 contains 15 residues. Germline V gene sequence: CDR1 DFQATT, CDR2 SNEGSKA (reference sequence). In nucleotides, the CDR3 is TGCAGTGCTAGAGATCCCGGACAGGGAGGATCACCCCTCCACTTT. Its protein is CSARDPGQGGSPLHF.

In DNA form, the CDR3 reads TGTGCCACCAGTGCCCCTGGGCTATCGTCAAACAATGAGCAGTTCTTC. Protein sequence: CATSAPGLSSNNEQFF. The V and J genes are TRBV24-1 and TRBJ2-1; D is uncertain. Per the germline V gene, CDR1 is KGHDR and CDR2 is SFDVKD. V lost 5 bases and J lost 5, with 18 bases in between. The CDR3 is made up of 16 amino acids.

This clonotype was observed a handful of times. This chain's CDR3 is CASSFLTSGDFTDTQYF. CDR3 DNA sequence: TGTGCCAGCAGCTTTTTGACTAGCGGGGATTTCACAGATACGCAGTATTTT. The chain combines TRBV7-6 with TRBJ2-3; 11 nucleotides align to TRBD2. In germline, CDR1 is SGHVS, CDR2 FNYEAQ. The CDR3 contains 17 residues. V gave up 3 bases and J gave up 2 bases; unmatched junction bases: 7.

This clonotype was found a few times. The chain links TRBV18 to TRBJ2-5, with a weak D call TRBD2 (6 bases). CDR1 is KGHSH and CDR2 is LQKENI in the germline V gene. V was shortened by 6 bases and J by 2 bases, with 22 bases between the two germline ends. The CDR3 sequence is 17 residues long. The CDR3 coding sequence is TGTGCCAGCTCCCCAATCGTGGGGGGAGAGCCTCAAGAGACCCAGTACTTC. Its translation is CASSPIVGGEPQETQYF. Combining the CDR3 with reference TRBV18 and TRBJ2-5 gives the whole variable domain NAGVMQNPRHLVRRRGQEARLRCSPMKGHSHVYWYRQLPEEGLKFMVYLQKENIIDESGMPKERFSAEFPKEGPSILRIQQVVRGDSAAYFCASSPIVGGEPQETQYFGPGTRLLVL.

There are a few counts of this clonotype. The CDR3 spells CASSLPSGTQETQYF. CDR3 sequence (DNA): TGCGCCAGCAGCTTGCCTAGCGGGACCCAAGAGACCCAGTACTTC. V usage is TRBV5-1 and J usage is TRBJ2-5; 9 bases agree with TRBD2. CDR1 and CDR2 from the germline V gene are SGHRS and YFSETQ. V was clipped by 1 base and J by 1 base; unmatched bases: 2. This CDR3 spans 15 amino acids.

The gene calls are TRBV9 and TRBJ2-3; possible D gene TRBD2, 5 bases. Germline lookup yields CDR1 SGDLS and CDR2 YYNGEE. This CDR3 contains 15 residues. Trimming cost V 0 bases and J 2 bases, with 10 bases left between them. The CDR3 here is CASSVGSANTDTQYF. Here the CDR3 DNA reads TGTGCCAGCAGCGTAGGTAGCGCCAACACAGATACGCAGTATTTT.

This clonotype was picked up a small number of times. V usage is TRBV11-2 and J usage is TRBJ2-7, with D possibly being TRBD1 (6 bases). V was trimmed by 1 base and J by 5 bases, leaving 18 bases between them. Germline-derived CDR1 and CDR2 are SGHAT and FQNNGV. This CDR3 spans 16 amino acids. CDR3 in DNA: TGTGCCAGCAGCTTAGGTCGTCACAGGGTTATTAACGAGCAGTACTTC. The encoded protein is CASSLGRHRVINEQYF. The full variable domain, rest sourced from reference TRBV11-2 and TRBJ2-7, is EAGVAQSPRYKIIEKRQSVAFWCNPISGHATLYWYQQILGQGPKLLIQFQNNGVVDDSQLPKDRFSAERLKGVDSTLKIQPAKLEDSAVYLCASSLGRHRVINEQYFGPGTRLTVT.

The V and J genes are TRBV5-5 and TRBJ2-1, with TRBD1 matching over 12 bases. V shed 0 bases, J shed 6 bases, and the junction held 1 base outside the gene matches. The CDR3 totals 15 residues. Germline V gene sequence: CDR1 SGHKS, CDR2 YYEKEE (reference sequence). For the CDR3, the DNA is TGTGCCAGCAGCTTGGAGGGACAGGGGGCCAATGAGCAGTTCTTC. Protein product: CASSLEGQGANEQFF. Filled out from reference TRBV5-5 and TRBJ2-1, the complete variable domain reads DAGVTQSPTHLIKTRGQQVTLRCSPISGHKSVSWYQQVLGQGPQFIFQYYEKEERGRGNFPDRFSARQFPNYSSELNVNALLLGDSALYLCASSLEGQGANEQFFGPGTRLTVL.

This clonotype was counted a few times. The chain uses TRBV24-1 and TRBJ2-1; 9 bases align to TRBD1. Germline loops: CDR1 KGHDR, CDR2 SFDVKD. The CDR3 runs 15 residues. The junction had 8 bases not matched to a gene; V was cut back by 6 bases and J by 6 bases. The chain's CDR3 is CATSPPGTGINEQFF. The CDR3 DNA is TGTGCCACCAGTCCCCCCGGGACAGGGATCAATGAGCAGTTCTTC.

The V and J genes are TRBV20-1 and TRBJ2-1, with a tentative D call TRBD2 (5 bases). The CDR3 sequence is 14 residues long. V lost 7 bases, J lost 0 bases, and 13 bases lay in between. Per germline, CDR1 DFQATT and CDR2 SNEGSKA (reference sequence). CDR3 bases: TGCAGTGGGGAGTCCTCCAGCTCCTACAATGAGCAGTTCTTC. Protein: CSGESSSSYNEQFF.

This chain joins TRBV29-1 and TRBJ2-7; 7 nucleotides match TRBD2. This CDR3 is 13 amino acids long. Germline assignment: CDR1 SQVTM and CDR2 ANQGSEA. J gave up 6 bases and V 3 bases, and 8 bases lay outside the gene matches. The CDR3 DNA is TGCAGCGTTGACAATCCAGCGGGGAGCGAGCAGTACTTC. It yields the protein CSVDNPAGSEQYF.

The table lists this clonotype with a few counts. The chain uses TRBV5-1 and TRBJ1-1; 7 bases agree with TRBD1. CDR1 and CDR2 from the germline V gene are SGHRS and YFSETQ. This CDR3 contains 14 residues. V gave up 0 bases and J gave up 3 bases; unmatched junction bases: 2. CDR3 DNA sequence: TGCGCCAGCAGCTTGGACAGGGGAGACACTGAAGCTTTCTTT. This translates into CASSLDRGDTEAFF.

The rearrangement links TRBV7-9 to TRBJ2-7, with 7 positions matching TRBD2. The CDR3 contains 14 residues. CDR1 is SEHNR, CDR2 FQNEAQ, per germline (reference sequence). The V gene end was trimmed by 5 bases and the J gene end by 3 bases; junction bases not matched to a gene: 7. The CDR3 spells CASSGGTTYYEQYF. In DNA form, the CDR3 reads TGTGCCAGCAGCGGCGGGACTACCTACTACGAGCAGTACTTC.

The J gene is TRBJ2-1, the V gene TRBV6-6, with 9 bases that match TRBD2. Trimming at V came to 2 bases and at J to 10 bases, leaving 12 bases not matched to a gene. The V gene's germline CDR1 is MNHNY and CDR2 SVGAGI (reference sequence). This CDR3 has 16 amino acids. The CDR3 protein is CASSYPSAGGPGEQFF. CDR3 bases: TGTGCCAGCAGTTACCCCTCGGCGGGAGGGCCGGGGGAGCAGTTCTTC.